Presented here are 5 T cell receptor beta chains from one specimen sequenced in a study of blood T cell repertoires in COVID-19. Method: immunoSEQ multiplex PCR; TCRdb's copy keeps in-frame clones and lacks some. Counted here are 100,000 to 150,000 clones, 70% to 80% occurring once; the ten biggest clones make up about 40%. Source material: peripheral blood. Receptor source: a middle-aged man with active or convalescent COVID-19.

The CDR3 DNA follows: TGTGCCAGCAGTTCCCGGGACAGGGCTGACACCATATATTTT. This sequence encodes CASSSRDRADTIYF. This chain links TRBV5-4 with TRBJ1-3; 9 nucleotides match TRBD1. The ends lost 5 bases at V and 8 bases at J; junction bases unmatched: 8. This CDR3 has 14 residues. Germline loops: CDR1 SGHNT, CDR2 YYREEE (reference sequence).

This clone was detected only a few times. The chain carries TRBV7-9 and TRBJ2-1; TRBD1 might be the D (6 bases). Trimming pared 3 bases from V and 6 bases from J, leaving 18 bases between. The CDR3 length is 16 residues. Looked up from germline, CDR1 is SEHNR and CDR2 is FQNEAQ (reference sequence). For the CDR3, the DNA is TGTGCCAGCAGCTTCGTTTTGGGGACATGGCTCAATGAGCAGTTCTTC. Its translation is CASSFVLGTWLNEQFF.

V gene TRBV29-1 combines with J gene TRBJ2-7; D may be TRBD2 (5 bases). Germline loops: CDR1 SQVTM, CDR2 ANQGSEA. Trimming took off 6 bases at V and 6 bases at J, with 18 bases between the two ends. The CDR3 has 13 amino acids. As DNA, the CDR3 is TGCAGCGTATGGCAGAGGGATTCGACCGAGCAGTACTTC. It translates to CSVWQRDSTEQYF.

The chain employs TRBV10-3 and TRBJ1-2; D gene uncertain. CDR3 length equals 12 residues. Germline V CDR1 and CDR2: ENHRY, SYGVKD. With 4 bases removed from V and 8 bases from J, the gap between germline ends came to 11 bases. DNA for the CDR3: TGTGCCATCAGTGTCTCTCTGGAGGGCTACACCTTC. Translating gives CAISVSLEGYTF.

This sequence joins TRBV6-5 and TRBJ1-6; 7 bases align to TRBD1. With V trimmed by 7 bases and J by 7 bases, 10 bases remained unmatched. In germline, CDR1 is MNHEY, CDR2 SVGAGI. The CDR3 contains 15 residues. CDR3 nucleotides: TGTGCCAGCACCCCGGAGACAGGGACCAATTCACCCCTCCACTTT. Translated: CASTPETGTNSPLHF.